This T cell receptor (beta chain) was obtained from a study of T cell responses to AZD1222 COVID-19 vaccine. About the study: The study pooled second doses at about 4 or about 12 weeks.

Study-level results: Repertoires in all cases were sampled only once the peak T cell response had passed. Just five or six AZD1222 recipients were seropositive at baseline. As reported, nearly half of all spike-specific TCRs target variant regions that are unmutated.

As regards this clone: Antigen specificity is unknown.

Germline V lookup: CDR1 LNHDA, CDR2 SQIVND (reference sequence). The CDR3 is made up of 13 amino acids. Trimming removed 3 bases from V and 6 bases from J, with 10 bases in between. This table comes from immunoSEQ multiplex PCR, and its TCRdb copy is limited to in-frame clones, with some not included. The table lists 100,000 to 150,000 clones, about 90% of them singletons, with 1.1% in the top ten. The input for sequencing was peripheral blood, taken on day 0 of AZD1222 vaccination. The receptor's source is an adult in good health. This chain uses TRBV19 with TRBJ2-3; D gene uncertain. CDR3: CASSISRQDTQYF. For the CDR3, the DNA is TGTGCCAGTAGTATTTCCCGGCAGGATACGCAGTATTTT.